This is a list of T cell receptor beta chains from one sample in a study of T cells in Graves' hyperthyroidism and ophthalmopathy. TCRdb called the multiplex PCR reads again in MiXCR, with one record for every CDR3 protein. The sample holds more than 450,000 distinct CDR3 sequences, less than 20% seen once. Sample: blood. These receptors were taken from a man aged 35 to 55 with Graves' ophthalmopathy. The CDR3 runs from the conserved cysteine through the conserved F or W. Each record gives: D gene, V gene, J gene, clone size, CDR3 DNA, CDR3 protein. The D gene is left open where the match is weak. The listing skips clone size in some rows; elsewhere it reads once, few, many or a size class.

D gene: NA
V gene: TRBV28
J gene: TRBJ1-1
clone size: many
CDR3 DNA: TGTGCCAGCAGTTTATCCCCGAGTCAAGGGAGTAAAGCTTTCTTT
CDR3 protein: CASSLSPSQGSKAFF

D gene: TRBD2
V gene: TRBV5-5
J gene: TRBJ2-3
clone size: many
CDR3 DNA: TGTGCCAGCAGCTTACGGCTAGCGGGAGTCTTCACAGATACGCAGTATTTT
CDR3 protein: CASSLRLAGVFTDTQYF

D gene: NA
V gene: TRBV12-3/TRBV12-4
J gene: TRBJ2-1
clone size: few
CDR3 DNA: TGTGCCAGCAGTTTAACAGGCCAGGGGCAGTTCTTC
CDR3 protein: CASSLTGQGQFF

D gene: NA
V gene: TRBV5-1
J gene: TRBJ2-1
clone size: many
CDR3 DNA: TGCGCCAGCAGCGTCGGGGCAGGGGCTGCGAATGAGCAGTTCTTC
CDR3 protein: CASSVGAGAANEQFF

D gene: NA
V gene: TRBV3-2
J gene: TRBJ1-2
clone size: NA
CDR3 DNA: TGTGCCAGCAGCCAAGAGTGCGGAGGGCCCTATGGCTACACCTTC
CDR3 protein: CASSQECGGPYGYTF

D gene: TRBD1
V gene: TRBV20-1
J gene: TRBJ2-7
clone size: many
CDR3 DNA: TGCAGTGCTTGGCCGGGACAGGGGCCCTACGAGCAGTACTTC
CDR3 protein: CSAWPGQGPYEQYF

D gene: NA
V gene: TRBV27
J gene: TRBJ1-1
clone size: few
CDR3 DNA: TGTGCCAGCAGGTGGTTGGGAGGAGGGAACACTGAAGCTTTCTTT
CDR3 protein: CASRWLGGGNTEAFF

D gene: NA
V gene: TRBV9
J gene: TRBJ1-4
clone size: NA
CDR3 DNA: TGTGCCAGCAGCGGGGCCCCAACTAATGAAAAACTGTTTTTT
CDR3 protein: CASSGAPTNEKLFF

D gene: NA
V gene: TRBV25-1
J gene: TRBJ1-4
clone size: NA
CDR3 DNA: TGTGCCAGCAGTGAACGGCAGGGCGGTGGAAAACTGTTTTTT
CDR3 protein: CASSERQGGGKLFF

D gene: TRBD2
V gene: TRBV28
J gene: TRBJ2-5
clone size: NA
CDR3 DNA: TGTGCCAGCGGGGGACTAGCGGGAAGGGAGACCCAGTACTTC
CDR3 protein: CASGGLAGRETQYF

D gene: NA
V gene: TRBV28
J gene: TRBJ2-2
clone size: NA
CDR3 DNA: TGTGCCAGCATTGGAGGGGGCAGGGACACCGGGGAGCTGTTTTTT
CDR3 protein: CASIGGGRDTGELFF

D gene: NA
V gene: TRBV5-1
J gene: TRBJ2-5
clone size: few
CDR3 DNA: TGCGCCAGCAGCTTGGGTAGGATCGAGACCCAGTACTTC
CDR3 protein: CASSLGRIETQYF

D gene: TRBD1
V gene: TRBV6-2/TRBV6-3
J gene: TRBJ2-1
clone size: few
CDR3 DNA: TGTGCCAGCAGGGACAGGGCCCTCGGTGAGCAGTTCTTC
CDR3 protein: CASRDRALGEQFF

D gene: NA
V gene: TRBV28
J gene: TRBJ2-2
clone size: NA
CDR3 DNA: TGTGCCAGCAGTTTATTTCCGGGCACCGGGGAGCTGTTTTTT
CDR3 protein: CASSLFPGTGELFF

D gene: TRBD1
V gene: TRBV20-1
J gene: TRBJ2-3
clone size: NA
CDR3 DNA: TGCAGTGCTAGCGCCGGGACAGGGGGTTTCACGCAGTATTTT
CDR3 protein: CSASAGTGGFTQYF

D gene: NA
V gene: TRBV7-2
J gene: TRBJ2-3
clone size: NA
CDR3 DNA: TGTGCCAGCCAAGGTAGACAGGATGGGAATACGCAGTATTTT
CDR3 protein: CASQGRQDGNTQYF

D gene: NA
V gene: TRBV4-1
J gene: TRBJ2-3
clone size: few
CDR3 DNA: TGCGCCAGCAGTTACAGGGGGGGTAGCACAGATACGCAGTATTTT
CDR3 protein: CASSYRGGSTDTQYF

D gene: NA
V gene: TRBV7-9
J gene: TRBJ1-1
clone size: few
CDR3 DNA: TGTGCCAGCAGCTATGACAGGACGGGTAGCACTGAAGCTTTCTTT
CDR3 protein: CASSYDRTGSTEAFF

D gene: NA
V gene: TRBV12-3/TRBV12-4
J gene: TRBJ1-4
clone size: many
CDR3 DNA: TGTGCCAGCAGAGAGGGGCCGACTAATGAAAAACTGTTTTTT
CDR3 protein: CASREGPTNEKLFF

D gene: NA
V gene: TRBV9
J gene: TRBJ2-3
clone size: NA
CDR3 DNA: TGTGCCAGCAGCGTAGTGGGTACTCCCGAGGGTACGCAGTATTTT
CDR3 protein: CASSVVGTPEGTQYF

D gene: TRBD1
V gene: TRBV6-1
J gene: TRBJ2-1
clone size: many
CDR3 DNA: TGTGCCAGCACCTTCGCGGGCCCGGGACAGGGTCTTGGTGAGCAGTTCTTC
CDR3 protein: CASTFAGPGQGLGEQFF

D gene: TRBD2
V gene: TRBV6-5
J gene: TRBJ2-5
clone size: few
CDR3 DNA: TGTGCCAGCAGTTACCTAGCGGGGATACAAGAGACCCAGTACTTC
CDR3 protein: CASSYLAGIQETQYF

D gene: TRBD1
V gene: TRBV30
J gene: TRBJ1-5
clone size: NA
CDR3 DNA: TGTGCCTGGAGCTCCGGGACAGGGTCCAATCAGCCCCAGCATTTT
CDR3 protein: CAWSSGTGSNQPQHF

D gene: NA
V gene: TRBV7-9
J gene: TRBJ2-1
clone size: NA
CDR3 DNA: TGTGCCAGCAGCTTACAGTCTAACAATGAGCAGTTCTTC
CDR3 protein: CASSLQSNNEQFF

D gene: NA
V gene: TRBV7-8
J gene: TRBJ2-7
clone size: NA
CDR3 DNA: TGTGCCAGCAGCCCTCCGACGGGCCGCGGCTCCTACGAGCAGTACTTC
CDR3 protein: CASSPPTGRGSYEQYF

D gene: NA
V gene: TRBV28
J gene: TRBJ2-7
clone size: many
CDR3 DNA: TGTGCCAGCAGTCCTCATCCCTACGAGCAGTACTTC
CDR3 protein: CASSPHPYEQYF

D gene: NA
V gene: TRBV27
J gene: TRBJ1-1
clone size: many
CDR3 DNA: TGTGCCAGCAGTATCCGAGTGAACACTGAAGCTTTCTTT
CDR3 protein: CASSIRVNTEAFF

D gene: TRBD1
V gene: TRBV29-1
J gene: TRBJ1-1
clone size: NA
CDR3 DNA: TGCAGCGTTGAAGATGACAGGGTGGATAACACTGAAGCTTTCTTT
CDR3 protein: CSVEDDRVDNTEAFF

D gene: TRBD2
V gene: TRBV4-3
J gene: TRBJ2-5
clone size: few
CDR3 DNA: TGCGCCAGCAGCCAAGGGATAGCGGGAACGGGAACCCAGTACTTC
CDR3 protein: CASSQGIAGTGTQYF

D gene: NA
V gene: TRBV7-2
J gene: TRBJ2-1
clone size: many
CDR3 DNA: TGTGCCAGCAGCGCCAAATACAATGAGCAGTTCTTC
CDR3 protein: CASSAKYNEQFF

D gene: NA
V gene: TRBV7-8
J gene: TRBJ2-3
clone size: many
CDR3 DNA: TGTGCCAGCAGCCTAAGGGATTTTAGCACAGATACGCAGTATTTT
CDR3 protein: CASSLRDFSTDTQYF

D gene: NA
V gene: TRBV28
J gene: TRBJ1-2
clone size: many
CDR3 DNA: TGTGCCAGCAGTAGGCCATTCGGGGCCGCTAACTATGGCTACACCTTC
CDR3 protein: CASSRPFGAANYGYTF

D gene: TRBD2
V gene: TRBV9
J gene: TRBJ2-7
clone size: NA
CDR3 DNA: TGTGCCAGCAGCCCTCAAGGTCTGGCTAGCGGGCACTCCTACGAGCAGTACTTC
CDR3 protein: CASSPQGLASGHSYEQYF

D gene: NA
V gene: TRBV18
J gene: TRBJ2-5
clone size: many
CDR3 DNA: TGTGCCAGCTCACCACCGTCGAGGTGGGAGACCCAGTACTTC
CDR3 protein: CASSPPSRWETQYF

D gene: NA
V gene: TRBV12-3/TRBV12-4
J gene: TRBJ1-2
clone size: many
CDR3 DNA: TGTGCCAGCAGTAAGGACAGTAACTATGGCTACACCTTC
CDR3 protein: CASSKDSNYGYTF

D gene: TRBD1
V gene: TRBV7-2
J gene: TRBJ2-4
clone size: few
CDR3 DNA: TGTGCCAGCAGCCCTGGGACAGGATGGGACATTCAGTACTTC
CDR3 protein: CASSPGTGWDIQYF

D gene: NA
V gene: TRBV6-2/TRBV6-3
J gene: TRBJ2-3
clone size: few
CDR3 DNA: TGTGCCTCCCATAGGGACCTCTTAGACGGCATAGATACGCAGTATTTT
CDR3 protein: CASHRDLLDGIDTQYF

D gene: NA
V gene: TRBV30
J gene: TRBJ2-2
clone size: many
CDR3 DNA: TGTGCCTGGAGGGAACCCAGAAACACCGGGGAGCTGTTTTTT
CDR3 protein: CAWREPRNTGELFF

D gene: NA
V gene: TRBV3-1
J gene: TRBJ2-1
clone size: NA
CDR3 DNA: TGTGCCAGCAGCCCACGACTCTCCTATGAGCAGTTCTTC
CDR3 protein: CASSPRLSYEQFF

D gene: NA
V gene: TRBV6-1
J gene: TRBJ1-5
clone size: few
CDR3 DNA: TGTGCCAGCAGGTTCTATAGCAATCAGCCCCAGCATTTT
CDR3 protein: CASRFYSNQPQHF

D gene: NA
V gene: TRBV3-1
J gene: TRBJ2-3
clone size: many
CDR3 DNA: TGTGCCAGCAGCCAAGACGGGATTTCCACAGATACGCAGTATTTT
CDR3 protein: CASSQDGISTDTQYF

D gene: NA
V gene: TRBV6-4
J gene: TRBJ1-1
clone size: NA
CDR3 DNA: TGTGCCAGCAGCAATCCAGACAAGTACACTGAAGCTTCCTTT
CDR3 protein: CASSNPDKYTEASF

D gene: NA
V gene: TRBV20-1
J gene: TRBJ2-1
clone size: NA
CDR3 DNA: TGCAGTGCTAGAGACTCACCCTACAATGAGCAGTTCTTC
CDR3 protein: CSARDSPYNEQFF

D gene: NA
V gene: TRBV7-9
J gene: TRBJ2-5
clone size: many
CDR3 DNA: TGTGCCAGCGGAAGCAGTGAAGAGACCCAGTACTTC
CDR3 protein: CASGSSEETQYF

D gene: NA
V gene: TRBV28
J gene: TRBJ2-7
clone size: NA
CDR3 DNA: TGTGCCAGCAGTTCCCCCACCAGGGTCTCCTACGAGCAGTACTTC
CDR3 protein: CASSSPTRVSYEQYF

D gene: NA
V gene: TRBV6-1
J gene: TRBJ2-4
clone size: NA
CDR3 DNA: TGTGCCAGCAGTCGAGATTTTCCAAAAGGGGACATTCAGTACTTC
CDR3 protein: CASSRDFPKGDIQYF

D gene: TRBD1
V gene: TRBV2
J gene: TRBJ2-7
clone size: many
CDR3 DNA: TGTGCCAGCAGCGTCGGACAGGACTACGAGCAGTACTTC
CDR3 protein: CASSVGQDYEQYF

D gene: NA
V gene: TRBV27
J gene: TRBJ2-7
clone size: few
CDR3 DNA: TGTGCCAGCAGTCCCCGTATGAACCTCTACGAGCAGTACTTC
CDR3 protein: CASSPRMNLYEQYF

D gene: NA
V gene: TRBV27
J gene: TRBJ2-7
clone size: NA
CDR3 DNA: TGTGCCAGCAGTGAACATTGGCTGGGGGGCTACGAGCAGTACTTC
CDR3 protein: CASSEHWLGGYEQYF